One sample yielded the 24 T cell receptor beta chains listed below, sequenced in a study of blood T cell repertoires in COVID-19. The assay was immunoSEQ multiplex PCR, and TCRdb's table has in-frame clones only and misses some. The table includes about 480,000 clones, roughly nine tenths detected once. Specimen: peripheral blood. The receptors come from a man between 18 and 29 years old with COVID-19, enrolled during active disease.

The chain combines TRBV7-9 with TRBJ1-1; TRBD1 is a possible D gene (5 bases). Germline CDR1 reads SEHNR; CDR2 reads FQNEAQ (reference sequence). The CDR3 totals 13 residues. V was clipped by 5 bases and J by 4 bases, with 11 bases between them. CDR3 sequence reads: CASSPRAITEAFF. The CDR3 DNA reads as TGTGCCAGCAGCCCCAGGGCTATCACTGAAGCTTTCTTT.

This clone was detected a few times. The chain carries TRBV5-1 and TRBJ2-3, with 8 bases aligning to TRBD1. The CDR3 totals 16 residues. Germline V lookup: CDR1 SGHRS, CDR2 YFSETQ. V shed 3 bases, J shed 1 base, and the junction held 7 bases outside the gene matches. The DNA of the CDR3 is TGCGCCAGCAGCTCGGGACAGGTGGGGGGCACAGATACGCAGTATTTT. Protein product: CASSSGQVGGTDTQYF.

J is TRBJ1-3 and V is TRBV18; maybe TRBD1 (6 bases). This CDR3 has 17 amino acids. Germline V gene sequence: CDR1 KGHSH, CDR2 LQKENI. The V gene lost 2 bases and the J gene lost 0 bases, with 14 bases spanning the gap. DNA of the CDR3: TGTGCCAGCTCACCAGTGTTGGGGGCGAGCTCTGGAAACACCATATATTTT. Its protein product is CASSPVLGASSGNTIYF.

The table lists this clone with a count of one. V and J are TRBV7-2 and TRBJ1-5; TRBD1 aligns across 10 bases. Germline V gene sequence: CDR1 SGHTA, CDR2 FQGNSA. Unmatched junction bases numbered 11, after V lost 5 bases and J lost 7 bases. The CDR3 has 16 amino acids. The CDR3 region has the DNA TGTGCCAGCAGCCCGTACGGGACAGGGGAAAAGCAGCCCCAGCATTTT. It translates to CASSPYGTGEKQPQHF.

The chain links TRBV5-6 to TRBJ2-6; D perhaps matches TRBD2 (5 bases). CDR1 SGHDT and CDR2 YYEEEE come from the germline V gene. This CDR3 is 17 amino acids long. The V gene lost 1 base and the J gene lost 0 bases, with 11 bases spanning the gap. The CDR3 loop reads CASSLYGRGSGANVLTF. CDR3 coding DNA: TGTGCCAGCAGCTTGTACGGACGGGGCTCTGGGGCCAACGTCCTGACTTTC.

The V and J genes are TRBV12-3 or TRBV12-4 and TRBJ1-5, with D maybe TRBD1 (6 bases). Trimming took off 6 bases at V and 9 bases at J, with 15 bases between the two ends. CDR3 length: 13 amino acids. The CDR3 DNA reads as TGTGCCAGCAGGTTAACAGGGACCGGGCCCCAGCATTTT. Encoded protein: CASRLTGTGPQHF.

The chain has TRBV24-1 and TRBJ2-3; D not resolved. Trimming pared 5 bases from V and 6 bases from J, leaving 8 bases between. This CDR3 has 12 residues. Per the germline V gene, CDR1 is KGHDR and CDR2 is SFDVKD. DNA for the CDR3: TGTGCCACCAGTGCCCAACTGGATACGCAGTATTTT. Residues: CATSAQLDTQYF.

In regard to this clone: Other DNA sequences in this specimen translate into the identical CDR3. This sequence joins TRBV5-1 and TRBJ2-1; unclear D gene. CDR1 is SGHRS and CDR2 is YFSETQ in the germline V gene. Trimming pared 0 bases from V and 4 bases from J, leaving 8 bases between. The length of the CDR3 is 14 residues. The CDR3: CASSLGLEYNEQFF. CDR3 coding DNA: TGCGCCAGCAGCTTGGGATTAGAGTACAATGAGCAGTTCTTC.

The chain links TRBV7-9 to TRBJ1-2; tentatively, D is TRBD1 (5 bases). This CDR3 contains 15 residues. V was shortened by 0 bases and J by 2 bases, with 10 bases between the two germline ends. Germline-derived CDR1 and CDR2 are SEHNR and FQNEAQ (reference sequence). In nucleotides, the CDR3 is TGTGCCAGCAGCTTAGCGACGACAGCGAACTATGGCTACACCTTC. Translation: CASSLATTANYGYTF. Complete variable domain (other parts from reference TRBV7-9 and TRBJ1-2): DTGVSQNPRHKITKRGQNVTFRCDPISEHNRLYWYRQTLGQGPEFLTYFQNEAQLEKSRLLSDRFSAERPKGSFSTLEIQRTEQGDSAMYLCASSLATTANYGYTFGSGTRLTVV.

The chain carries TRBV5-6 and TRBJ1-2; 9 positions agree with TRBD1. V lost 2 bases to trimming and J lost 5 bases; unmatched junction nucleotides: 4. The CDR3 is 14 amino acids. Germline V lookup: CDR1 SGHDT, CDR2 YYEEEE. The CDR3 protein is CASSLRTGVYGYTF. The DNA for the CDR3 is TGTGCCAGCAGCTTACGGACAGGGGTTTATGGCTACACCTTC. Using reference TRBV5-6 and TRBJ1-2 for the parts outside the CDR3, the full variable domain is DAGVTQSPTHLIKTRGQQVTLRCSPKSGHDTVSWYQQALGQGPQFIFQYYEEEERQRGNFPDRFSGHQFPNYSSELNVNALLLGDSALYLCASSLRTGVYGYTFGSGTRLTVV.

This clone has a single count. The rearrangement joins TRBV7-2 to TRBJ2-3; D gene uncertain. Germline values: CDR1 SGHTA, CDR2 FQGNSA. Deletions cut 8 bases from V and 2 bases from J, with 8 bases between. CDR3 length equals 12 residues. The CDR3 reads CASGLYTDTQYF. The CDR3 nucleotides read TGTGCCAGCGGGCTATACACAGATACGCAGTATTTT.

This chain links TRBV5-1 with TRBJ2-3; 9 bases map to TRBD2. The trim removed 0 bases at V and 2 bases at J, leaving 7 bases unmatched. Germline values: CDR1 SGHRS, CDR2 YFSETQ. CDR3 length: 17 residues. The CDR3 nucleotides read TGCGCCAGCAGCTTGGCTCGAGCGGGGGGTTACACAGATACGCAGTATTTT. The encoded protein is CASSLARAGGYTDTQYF.

The rearrangement joins TRBV6-5 to TRBJ1-6; 9 positions agree with TRBD1. The trim removed 4 bases at V and 8 bases at J, leaving 3 bases unmatched. This CDR3 comprises 14 residues. Germline lookup yields CDR1 MNHEY and CDR2 SVGAGI. CDR3 DNA sequence: TGTGCCAGCAGTTCGGGACAGGGTGATTCACCCCTCCACTTT. It is translated as CASSSGQGDSPLHF.

V usage is TRBV15 and J usage is TRBJ1-3; D is perhaps TRBD1 (6 bases). Germline-derived CDR1 and CDR2 are LNHNV and YYDKDF (reference sequence). Between the trimmed V and J ends, which lost 0 bases and 8 bases, there was a span of 17 bases. This CDR3 has 16 residues. The CDR3 spells CATSRDRGQGSDTIYF. In DNA, the CDR3 is TGTGCCACCAGCAGAGATCGGGGACAAGGGTCTGACACCATATATTTT.

The CDR3 nucleotides are TGTGCCAGCAGCTTAGTATACGAGCAGTACTTC. Translation gives CASSLVYEQYF. The genes are TRBV7-2 and TRBJ2-7; no firm D call. Deletions cut 1 base from V and 4 bases from J, with 2 bases between. This CDR3 has 11 residues. CDR1 is SGHTA, CDR2 FQGNSA, per germline.

The chain has TRBV18 and TRBJ1-4; D unclear. The V gene lost 3 bases and the J gene lost 8 bases, with 16 bases spanning the gap. The CDR3 sequence is 15 residues long. Looked up from germline, CDR1 is KGHSH and CDR2 is LQKENI. CDR3 in amino acids: CASSPRPAPQEKLFF. DNA of the CDR3: TGTGCCAGCTCACCGAGGCCCGCCCCCCAGGAAAAACTGTTTTTT.

This clone was observed a single time. The chain has TRBV2 and TRBJ2-5; 14 bases are shared with TRBD2. The CDR3 has 13 amino acids. Germline V gene lookup returns CDR1 SNHLY and CDR2 FYNNEI. After removal of 10 bases from V and 5 bases from J, the junction contained 3 bases not matched to a gene. CDR3: CATWTSGGETQYF. CDR3 coding DNA: TGTGCCACTTGGACTAGCGGGGGGGAGACCCAGTACTTC.

V and J are TRBV7-2 and TRBJ2-1, with 7 bases fitting TRBD2. The CDR3 is 15 amino acids. Germline loops: CDR1 SGHTA, CDR2 FQGNSA. Trimming took 3 bases from V and 4 from J; bases not matched to a gene: 6. The CDR3 region is CASSFGGGGYNEQFF. The CDR3 nucleotides read TGTGCCAGCAGCTTTGGTGGGGGGGGATACAATGAGCAGTTCTTC.

The chain combines TRBV2 with TRBJ2-7, with D possibly matching TRBD2 (6 bases). The germline CDR1 and CDR2 sequences are SNHLY and FYNNEI. The CDR3 loop spans 13 amino acids. Trimming stripped 7 bases from V and 3 bases from J, with 13 bases between. The CDR3: CASTEDYGYEQYF. In DNA, the CDR3 is TGTGCCAGCACCGAGGACTACGGCTACGAGCAGTACTTC. Combining the CDR3 with reference TRBV2 and TRBJ2-7 gives the whole variable domain EPEVTQTPSHQVTQMGQEVILRCVPISNHLYFYWYRQILGQKVEFLVSFYNNEISEKSEIFDDQFSVERPDGSNFTLKIRSTKLEDSAMYFCASTEDYGYEQYFGPGTRLTVT.

The genes are TRBV6-5 and TRBJ1-2; D is possibly TRBD1 (5 bases). V was cut by 0 bases and J by 2 bases, with 13 bases left in between. The CDR3 totals 16 residues. Germline V gene data show CDR1 as MNHEY and CDR2 as SVGAGI. CDR3 DNA sequence: TGTGCCAGCAGTTACTCCGGGGGGGGTATCAACTATGGCTACACCTTC. Its translation is CASSYSGGGINYGYTF.

This clone is a singleton in its sample. The chain recombines TRBV5-4 with TRBJ1-5; D possibly corresponds to TRBD1 (5 bases). The CDR3 runs 14 residues. V lost 3 bases, J lost 4 bases, and 11 bases lay in between. Germline values: CDR1 SGHNT, CDR2 YYREEE (reference sequence). CDR3 DNA sequence: TGTGCCAGCAGCTCAGGGAGCGGGAATCAGCCCCAGCATTTT. Its translation: CASSSGSGNQPQHF.

This chain uses TRBV5-4 with TRBJ1-2, with a weak D call TRBD1 (6 bases). Germline V CDR1 and CDR2: SGHNT, YYREEE (reference sequence). Deletions cut 2 bases from V and 4 bases from J, with 21 bases between. The CDR3 extends over 17 amino acids. For the CDR3, the DNA is TGTGCCAGCAGCTTTGGGGTACGGGGGGCAGAGGCCTATGGCTACACCTTC. Protein product: CASSFGVRGAEAYGYTF.

The chain joins TRBV5-1 to TRBJ2-3, with 8 bases that match TRBD2. Per germline, CDR1 SGHRS and CDR2 YFSETQ. With V trimmed by 0 bases and J by 4 bases, 7 bases remained unmatched. This CDR3 has 16 residues. CDR3 sequence reads: CASSLVPGLVSDTQYF. The CDR3 coding sequence is TGCGCCAGCAGCTTGGTCCCGGGACTAGTTTCAGATACGCAGTATTTT.

V and J are TRBV7-3 and TRBJ2-6; TRBD1 is a possible D gene (5 bases). The germline V and J ends were trimmed by 2 bases and 7 bases, with 18 bases remaining between them. The CDR3 consists of 17 residues. Germline CDR1 and CDR2: SGHTA and FQGTGA. CDR3 coding DNA: TGTGCCAGCAGCTTAGTCCCAGGGATTATCGGCGCCAACGTCCTGACTTTC. This translates into CASSLVPGIIGANVLTF. The variable domain in full, with the rest retrieved from reference TRBV7-3 and TRBJ2-6, is GAGVSQTPSNKVTEKGKYVELRCDPISGHTALYWYRQSLGQGPEFLIYFQGTGAADDSGLPNDRFFAVRPEGSVSTLKIQRTERGDSAVYLCASSLVPGIIGANVLTFGAGSRLTVL.